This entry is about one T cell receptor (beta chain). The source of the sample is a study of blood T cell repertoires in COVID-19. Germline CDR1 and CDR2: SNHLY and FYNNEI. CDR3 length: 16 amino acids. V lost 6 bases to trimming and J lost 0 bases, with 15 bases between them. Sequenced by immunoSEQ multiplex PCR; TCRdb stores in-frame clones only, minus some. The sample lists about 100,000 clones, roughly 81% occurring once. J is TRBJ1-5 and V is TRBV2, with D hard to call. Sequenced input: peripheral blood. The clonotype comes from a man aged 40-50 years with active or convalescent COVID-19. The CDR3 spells CASSDVTSGSNQPQHF. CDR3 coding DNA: TGTGCCAGCAGCGACGTGACATCAGGTAGCAATCAGCCCCAGCATTTT.